This TCR beta chain was observed in a study of CD8+ T cells in alopecia areata. Looking at the study overall: The drug, oral tofacitinib, was given to treated patients at 5 to 10 mg twice daily. Study-level findings and limits: Many expanded lesional clones remained in scalp and blood on tofacitinib. Although TCR sharing was seen in mice, sharing across patients was less clear, possibly for HLA-related reasons.

Following RNA extraction, reverse transcription yielded cDNA that acted as the sequencing template. The protocol was immunoSEQ multiplex PCR, while the TCRdb copy is restricted to in-frame clones and leaves out a portion. Of 180,000 or so clones listed, about 47% are singletons. Concerning this clone: Its antigen remains unknown.

Germline CDR1 is SQVTM and CDR2 is ANQGSEA. With 0 bases removed from V and 5 bases from J, the gap between germline ends came to 7 bases. The CDR3 covers 13 residues. Noted treatment: oral pan-JAK inhibitor, 5-10 mg twice daily. Collected material from alopecia areata patients comprised lesional scalp punch biopsies and peripheral blood. The TCR comes from a human donor with alopecia areata. The sample was CD8+ T cells sorted from blood, taken around week 54, from a patient treated with tofacitinib. The V gene is TRBV29-1, the J gene TRBJ2-2; a possible D gene is TRBD1 (5 bases). The CDR3 spells CSVEEGVTGELFF. CDR3 DNA sequence: TGCAGCGTTGAAGAAGGGGTGACCGGGGAGCTGTTTTTT.